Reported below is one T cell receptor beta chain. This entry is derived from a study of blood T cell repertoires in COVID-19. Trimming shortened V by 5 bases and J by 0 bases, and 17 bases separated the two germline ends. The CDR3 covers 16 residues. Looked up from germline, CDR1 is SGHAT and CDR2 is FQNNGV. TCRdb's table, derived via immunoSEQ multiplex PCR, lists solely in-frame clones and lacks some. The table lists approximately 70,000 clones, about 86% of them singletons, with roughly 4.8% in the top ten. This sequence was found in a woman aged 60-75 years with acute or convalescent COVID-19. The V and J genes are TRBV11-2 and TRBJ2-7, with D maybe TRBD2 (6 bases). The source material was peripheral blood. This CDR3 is CASSHLEGSLSYEQYF. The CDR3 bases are TGTGCCAGCAGCCATTTGGAGGGGAGTCTCTCCTACGAGCAGTACTTC.